This TCR beta chain was documented in a study of response to subunit inactivated influenza vaccine. MiXCR, run by TCRdb on the RT-PCR reads, gives a single entry per CDR3 protein. The table shows about 800,000 distinct CDR3 sequences, with less than 25% occurring only once. This clonotype occurred a few times. The V and J ends lost 7 bases and 6 bases, in that order; junction bases with no gene match: 5. CDR1 KGHDR and CDR2 SFDVKD come from the germline V gene. This CDR3 has 14 residues. Source: PBMCs from blood, taken roughly 5 days after vaccination. The sequence derives from a man in his fifties who received an inactivated influenza vaccine. V and J are TRBV24-1 and TRBJ2-2; 9 bases agree with TRBD1. This CDR3 is CATRGTGRSGELFF. The DNA of the CDR3 is TGTGCCACCAGGGGGACAGGGCGGTCCGGGGAGCTGTTTTTT.